This T cell receptor (beta chain) was observed in a study of shared clonotypes between healthy human individuals. V lost 6 bases and J 0 bases, leaving 15 bases between the germline ends. This CDR3 has 14 residues. The germline CDR1 and CDR2 sequences are GTSNPN and SVGIG (reference sequence). Study-wide points: Large sequencing depth failed to make sorted-subset sequencing complete, rarefaction showed. Clonotypes that were shared across a handful of donors made up 4.5% to 5% of naive CD4 clonotypes. Naive subsets generally exceeded memory subsets in estimated richness.

Genomic DNA belonging to each subset was distributed in equal measure over several immunoSEQ plates. Some clones are missing from TCRdb's copy, which holds only in-frame ones; the method was immunoSEQ multiplex PCR. Found here are under 2,000,000 clones, about 95% of them singletons; the top ten hold 1.2%. Points on this clone: Its matching antigen is unknown.

CD45RO-negative cells were positively selected for CCR7, leaving out terminally differentiated effector memory CD45RA+ cells. The TCR originated in a young man in good health. This sequence joins TRBV30 and TRBJ2-7; weak D call: TRBD1 (6 bases). Material for sequencing was naive CD8+ T cells sorted from blood. For the CDR3, the DNA is TGTGCCTGTAACGCGGCAGGGGTCTCCTACGAGCAGTACTTC. It is translated as CACNAAGVSYEQYF.